Here is one T cell receptor (beta chain) with its context. Its specificity is not known. The record originates from a study of cytomegalovirus exposure and HLA in healthy donors. Germline CDR1 and CDR2: MRHNA and SNTAGT. Trimming at V came to 7 bases and at J to 11 bases, leaving 11 bases not matched to a gene. This CDR3 contains 14 residues. Whole-study findings and limits: The productive fraction for most TCR beta V segments was about 90% or about 30% in an earlier analysis. V- and J-gene trimming in TCR beta was tied to a missense DCLRE1C variant by an analysis performed later. A further, later analysis showed that HLA-associated TCR beta chains (compared with equally common others) were more clonally expanded. Most CMV-associated TCR beta chains were later found to appear HLA-restricted.

The PCR had 60 Vbeta and 13 Jbeta primers. Assay used: immunoSEQ multiplex PCR; TCRdb lists only in-frame clones, some missing. Its listing shows just over 150,000 clones. The chain joins TRBV6-4 to TRBJ1-6, with TRBD1 matching 7 bases. The sequencing input was PBMCs. The clonotype originates from a woman aged 55 to 70 in good health and CMV-seronegative. Written as DNA, the CDR3 is TGTGCCAGCATAAAAAACAGGGGTGGGCCACCCCTCCACTTT. This gives the protein CASIKNRGGPPLHF.